Below, 15 T cell receptor beta chains from the same sample are listed, as sequenced in a study of control samples from healthy donors and cancer patients. Assay used: immunoSEQ multiplex PCR; TCRdb lists only in-frame clones, some missing. Of roughly 120,000 clones in the sample, over 75% were seen once. The sequencing sample was made of blood. These receptors came from a human donor in good health. The donor label of this sample is uncertain.

The chain couples TRBV12-3 or TRBV12-4 to TRBJ1-1, with D maybe TRBD1 (5 bases). This CDR3 comprises 13 residues. Trimming took 3 bases from V and 4 from J, leaving 9 bases between them. The CDR3: CASSLSGPTEAFF. CDR3 DNA: TGTGCCAGCAGTTTGTCGGGGCCCACTGAAGCTTTCTTT.

V is TRBV11-2 and J is TRBJ1-5, with D possibly being TRBD1 (6 bases). With 5 bases removed from V and 2 bases from J, the gap between germline ends came to 13 bases. The CDR3 sequence is 15 residues long. Per germline, CDR1 SGHAT and CDR2 FQNNGV. The CDR3 sequence is CASSLTGMGNQPQHF. The CDR3 nucleotides read TGTGCCAGCAGCCTCACAGGGATGGGCAATCAGCCCCAGCATTTT.

This rearrangement joins TRBV19 to TRBJ2-3, with a weak D call TRBD1 (5 bases). V lost 8 bases and J lost 0, with 9 bases in between. The CDR3 has 13 residues. CDR1 and CDR2 from the germline V gene are LNHDA and SQIVND (reference sequence). The CDR3 loop reads CASQGRSTDTQYF. CDR3 bases: TGTGCCAGTCAGGGTCGGAGCACAGATACGCAGTATTTT.

This sequence joins TRBV5-5 and TRBJ2-3; D is possibly TRBD2 (6 bases). Germline V gene lookup returns CDR1 SGHKS and CDR2 YYEKEE (reference sequence). V lost 0 bases and J 13 bases, leaving 12 bases between the germline ends. CDR3 length: 12 amino acids. The CDR3 region is CASSLDGDSEYF. CDR3 in DNA: TGTGCCAGCAGCTTGGACGGGGACTCAGAGTATTTT.

CDR3 amino acids: CASSHGGGGHTEAFF. The CDR3 DNA reads TGTGCCAGTAGCCACGGAGGAGGGGGCCACACTGAAGCTTTCTTT. The rearrangement joins TRBV19 to TRBJ1-1, with 7 bases lining up with TRBD1. This CDR3 has 15 amino acids. Germline V gene sequence: CDR1 LNHDA, CDR2 SQIVND (reference sequence). Trimming at V came to 6 bases and at J to 3 bases, leaving 10 bases not matched to a gene.

As regards this clone: A read error may explain this, as a much larger clone is one base away. V gene TRBV5-4 combines with J gene TRBJ2-5, with D perhaps assigned TRBD1 or TRBD2 (5 bases each). The CDR3 loop spans 14 amino acids. CDR1 is SGHNT, CDR2 YYREEE, per germline (reference sequence). The CDR3 bases are TGTGCCAGCAGCTTGGGAGGAGGACAAGAGGCCCAGTACTTC. It codes for CASSLGGGQEAQYF.

The chain joins TRBV3-1 (or the pseudogene TRBV3-2) to TRBJ1-2, with 7 bases identical to TRBD1. The CDR3 is 14 residues long. Germline-derived CDR1 and CDR2 are LGHDT and YNNKEL (reference sequence). Germline trimming cut 5 bases from V and 6 bases from J; bases unmatched to any gene: 9. The CDR3 sequence is CASSGRTGGDGYTF. The CDR3 DNA reads TGTGCCAGCAGCGGAAGGACAGGTGGAGATGGCTACACCTTC.

This rearrangement joins TRBV19 to TRBJ1-5; maybe TRBD1 (5 bases). V was shortened by 10 bases and J by 5 bases, with 27 bases between the two germline ends. CDR3 length equals 17 residues. Per the germline V gene, CDR1 is LNHDA and CDR2 is SQIVND (reference sequence). The CDR3 here is CATMGTNHNFVDQPQHF. CDR3 nucleotide sequence: TGTGCCACTATGGGGACTAACCACAATTTTGTCGATCAGCCCCAGCATTTT.

This chain connects TRBV29-1 to TRBJ1-2; TRBD1 aligns across 7 bases. From germline, CDR1 is SQVTM and CDR2 ANQGSEA. Trimming cost V 7 bases and J 0 bases; bases outside gene matches: 5. The CDR3 is made up of 13 amino acids. The CDR3 reads CSADRDSNYGYTF. DNA of the CDR3: TGCAGCGCCGACAGGGATTCTAACTATGGCTACACCTTC.

The chain employs TRBV2 and TRBJ1-4; the D is unclear. CDR1 is SNHLY, CDR2 FYNNEI, per germline. The CDR3 has 13 amino acids. V was trimmed by 3 bases and J by 6 bases, leaving 8 bases between them. The CDR3 nucleotides are TGTGCCAGCAGTGACAGGATTTATGAAAAACTGTTTTTT. It encodes CASSDRIYEKLFF.

J is TRBJ1-2 and V is TRBV13, with D perhaps TRBD1 (6 bases). This CDR3 comprises 15 residues. The V end was cut by 5 bases, the J end by 5 bases, with 18 bases between. Germline V lookup: CDR1 PRHDT, CDR2 FYEKMQ (reference sequence). The CDR3 nucleotides are TGTGCCAGCAGCACACCCGGGACACCCCTTTATGGCTACACCTTC. Its translation: CASSTPGTPLYGYTF.

This clone was detected only once. This CDR3 is also generated by other DNA sequences in the sample. V usage is TRBV5-1 and J usage is TRBJ1-5; D perhaps matches TRBD1 (5 bases). V was clipped by 4 bases and J by 6 bases, with 11 bases between them. Germline loops: CDR1 SGHRS, CDR2 YFSETQ. The CDR3 totals 13 residues. CDR3 residues: CASSPGQGQPQHF. Written as DNA, the CDR3 is TGCGCCAGCAGCCCAGGTCAGGGTCAGCCCCAGCATTTT. The full variable domain, rest sourced from reference TRBV5-1 and TRBJ1-5, is KAGVTQTPRYLIKTRGQQVTLSCSPISGHRSVSWYQQTPGQGLQFLFEYFSETQRNKGNFPGRFSGRQFSNSRSEMNVSTLELGDSALYLCASSPGQGQPQHFGDGTRLSIL.

The chain has TRBV12-5 and TRBJ2-1, with D possibly matching TRBD2 (5 bases). The germline V gene encodes CDR1 LGHNT and CDR2 FRNRAP. The ends were cut back, 2 bases at V and 0 bases at J, with 20 bases in the middle. This CDR3 has 19 amino acids. CDR3 region: CASGLRTFMTTDSYNEQFF. The CDR3 DNA reads TGTGCTAGTGGTTTGCGAACCTTTATGACTACGGACTCCTACAATGAGCAGTTCTTC.

J is TRBJ1-5 and V is TRBV2, with D perhaps TRBD1 (6 bases). Trimming took off 6 bases at V and 5 bases at J, with 14 bases between the two ends. The germline V gene has CDR1 SNHLY and CDR2 FYNNEI. The length of the CDR3 is 14 residues. The CDR3 coding sequence is TGTGCCAGCAGAGAGGACAGTTTCTATCAGCCCCAGCATTTT. This sequence encodes CASREDSFYQPQHF.

The chain uses TRBV29-1 and TRBJ2-2; tentatively, D is TRBD1 or TRBD2 (5 bases each). The germline CDR1 and CDR2 sequences are SQVTM and ANQGSEA. The CDR3 has 13 amino acids. Trimming left V 2 bases short and J 5 bases short, with 9 bases between. The CDR3 region is CSVEHGATGELFF. In DNA form, the CDR3 reads TGCAGCGTTGAACACGGGGCTACCGGGGAGCTGTTTTTT.